A single sample gave rise to the 4 T cell receptor beta chains below, sequenced in a study of cytomegalovirus exposure and HLA in healthy donors. PCR used 60 Vbeta primers and 13 Jbeta primers. Produced via immunoSEQ multiplex PCR; TCRdb's table is partial and in-frame only. The data hold over 80,000 clones, with around 80% observed a single time. Specimen: PBMCs. These receptors came from a man aged 35-49 years in good health and CMV-seropositive.

The chain is built from TRBV4-1 and TRBJ2-7; TRBD2 agrees at 11 bases. This CDR3 has 17 residues. The germline CDR1 and CDR2 sequences are MGHRA and YSYEKL. J was trimmed by 3 bases and V by 4 bases; bases with no gene match: 11. CDR3 sequence (DNA): TGCGCCAGCAGCCTAGATGTTAGGCTAGCGGGAGGCTACGAGCAGTACTTC. This gives the protein CASSLDVRLAGGYEQYF.

The rearrangement joins TRBV4-1 to TRBJ1-4; D is uncertain. Trimming removed 3 bases at V and 3 bases at J, with 11 bases between. The V gene's germline CDR1 is MGHRA and CDR2 YSYEKL. This CDR3 has 15 amino acids. CDR3 coding DNA: TGCGCCAGCAGCCAGCGGGAGATACCTAATGAAAAACTGTTTTTT. It translates to CASSQREIPNEKLFF.

V gene TRBV27 combines with J gene TRBJ2-4; D perhaps matches TRBD1 (6 bases). From germline, CDR1 is MNHEY and CDR2 SMNVEV (reference sequence). Trimming cost V 8 bases and J 8 bases, with 10 bases left between them. The CDR3 contains 11 residues. The chain's CDR3 is CASGQGHIQYF. The DNA for the CDR3 is TGTGCCAGCGGCCAGGGGCACATTCAGTACTTC.

This clone was observed once. The rearrangement links TRBV9 to TRBJ2-7, with 9 bases fitting TRBD1. Trimming cost V 4 bases and J 0 bases; bases outside gene matches: 5. Germline V CDR1 and CDR2: SGDLS, YYNGEE. This CDR3 region has 15 residues. The CDR3 DNA follows: TGTGCCAGCAGCCTCGGACAGGGGAGCTCCTACGAGCAGTACTTC. It codes for CASSLGQGSSYEQYF. The full variable domain, in which reference TRBV9 and TRBJ2-7 provide the parts outside the CDR3, is DSGVTQTPKHLITATGQRVTLRCSPRSGDLSVYWYQQSLDQGLQFLIQYYNGEERAKGNILERFSAQQFPDLHSELNLSSLELGDSALYFCASSLGQGSSYEQYFGPGTRLTVT.